Below, 25 T cell receptor beta chains from the same sample are listed, as sequenced in a study of cytomegalovirus exposure and HLA in healthy donors. The PCR contained 60 Vbeta and 13 Jbeta primers. TCRdb keeps only in-frame clones here, not all; method: immunoSEQ multiplex PCR. Here the sample table reports about 82,000 clones. The sample comprised PBMCs. These receptors were obtained from a woman in her twenties or thirties in good health and CMV-seronegative.

This chain joins TRBV7-9 and TRBJ1-6, with D unresolved. Per germline, CDR1 SEHNR and CDR2 FQNEAQ (reference sequence). V was trimmed by 1 base and J by 0 bases, leaving 16 bases between them. This CDR3 contains 19 residues. The CDR3 is CASSLVMTGGSSYNSPLHF. The CDR3 DNA reads as TGTGCCAGCAGCTTAGTCATGACCGGAGGGAGCTCCTATAATTCACCCCTCCACTTT.

The V and J genes are TRBV10-3 and TRBJ1-1, with no clear D. CDR3 size: 14 residues. Germline assignment: CDR1 ENHRY and CDR2 SYGVKD. Trimming cost V 0 bases and J 1 base, with 6 bases left between them. The CDR3, as DNA: TGTGCCATCAGTGAGTCACACACGAACACTGAAGCTTTCTTT. This translates into CAISESHTNTEAFF.

Comments on this clone: One end of the junction fails to match germline, which may point to a read error. The chain combines TRBV25-1 with TRBJ2-3, with 9 bases lining up with TRBD2. There are 16 residues in the CDR3. Germline CDR1 is MGHDK and CDR2 is SYGVNS. CDR3 in DNA: TGTGCCAGCAGCCCCGGGGCTAGCGGGAACACAGATAAGCAGTATTTT. Translated, it gives CASSPGASGNTDKQYF.

The chain links TRBV11-2 to TRBJ1-1, with D possibly being TRBD1 (5 bases). From germline, CDR1 is SGHAT and CDR2 FQNNGV. The CDR3 has 16 amino acids. Deletions cut 3 bases from V and 0 bases from J, with 14 bases between. CDR3 nucleotide sequence: TGTGCCAGCAGCTTTAAAGGGGCCCACATGAACACTGAAGCTTTCTTT. Residues: CASSFKGAHMNTEAFF.

The CDR3, as DNA: TGTGCCAGCAGCCCGGGACACGCTGATGAAAAACTGTTTTTT. Translated: CASSPGHADEKLFF. This chain uses TRBV7-2 with TRBJ1-4; tentative D call: TRBD1 (6 bases). V was pared by 5 bases and J by 6 bases, with 13 bases between. CDR3 length: 14 amino acids. CDR1 and CDR2 (germline): SGHTA, FQGNSA. The complete variable domain, with remaining parts taken from reference TRBV7-2 and TRBJ1-4, reads GAGVSQSPSNKVTEKGKDVELRCDPISGHTALYWYRQSLGQGLEFLIYFQGNSAPDKSGLPSDRFSAERTGGSVSTLTIQRTQQEDSAVYLCASSPGHADEKLFFGSGTQLSVL.

The V call is TRBV25-1, the J call TRBJ1-4; D remains ambiguous. The V gene lost 1 base and the J gene lost 7 bases, with 13 bases spanning the gap. Per the germline V gene, CDR1 is MGHDK and CDR2 is SYGVNS. The CDR3 consists of 15 residues. The CDR3 nucleotides read TGTGCCAGCAGTGAATCTTTATCCCCCGGTGAAAAACTGTTTTTT. Encoded protein: CASSESLSPGEKLFF. Combining the CDR3 with reference TRBV25-1 and TRBJ1-4 gives the whole variable domain EADIYQTPRYLVIGTGKKITLECSQTMGHDKMYWYQQDPGMELHLIHYSYGVNSTEKGDLSSESTVSRIRTEHFPLTLESARPSHTSQYLCASSESLSPGEKLFFGSGTQLSVL.

The CDR3 loop is CASSRGQAMAYEQYF. In DNA, the CDR3 is TGCGCCAGCAGCCGGGGACAGGCGATGGCCTACGAGCAGTACTTC. The V gene is TRBV5-1, the J gene TRBJ2-7, with 8 positions matching TRBD1. V was pared by 4 bases and J by 2 bases, with 8 bases of the junction left unmatched. Germline assignment: CDR1 SGHRS and CDR2 YFSETQ. The CDR3 contains 15 residues.

The chain has TRBV6-1 and TRBJ2-2; 7 nucleotides align to TRBD1. With V trimmed by 4 bases and J by 0 bases, 5 bases remained unmatched. Germline V CDR1 and CDR2: MNHNS, SASEGT. CDR3 length: 16 amino acids. CDR3 nucleotides: TGTGCCAGCAGTGTAGACCAGGGGGCGAACACCGGGGAGCTGTTTTTT. Its protein is CASSVDQGANTGELFF.

The chain links TRBV5-1 to TRBJ2-1, with 9 bases identical to TRBD2. Germline CDR1 is SGHRS and CDR2 is YFSETQ. J lost 9 bases, V lost 1 base, and 5 bases had no gene match. This CDR3 comprises 14 residues. The CDR3 bases are TGCGCCAGCAGCTTGATTAGCGGGGGAGTTGAGCAGTTCTTC. It encodes CASSLISGGVEQFF.

The chain recombines TRBV6-1 with TRBJ1-2; tentative D call: TRBD1 (6 bases). V was shortened by 7 bases and J by 4 bases, with 16 bases between the two germline ends. The CDR3 spans 14 residues. Germline assignment: CDR1 MNHNS and CDR2 SASEGT. CDR3 amino acids: CASMVNRVSYGYTF. CDR3 DNA sequence: TGTGCCAGCATGGTAAACAGGGTGAGCTATGGCTACACCTTC.

The chain carries TRBV5-1 and TRBJ1-1, with 7 nucleotides matching TRBD1. Trimming took 2 bases from V and 5 from J; bases not matched to a gene: 9. From germline, CDR1 is SGHRS and CDR2 YFSETQ. The CDR3 runs to 15 residues. The CDR3 DNA reads as TGCGCCAGCAGCTTCTCGACAGGGCAGGGAACTGAAGCTTTCTTT. Its translation is CASSFSTGQGTEAFF.

This chain links TRBV6-6 with TRBJ1-1; perhaps TRBD1 as D (5 bases). From germline, CDR1 is MNHNY and CDR2 SVGAGI (reference sequence). The CDR3 loop spans 12 amino acids. V gave up 2 bases and J gave up 13 bases, with 14 bases separating them. For the CDR3, the DNA is TGTGCCAGCAGTTACCGGACACAAGCCCTTTTCTTT. This encodes CASSYRTQALFF.

The rearrangement joins TRBV7-8 to TRBJ1-2; D possibly corresponds to TRBD1 (6 bases). CDR1 is SGHVS, CDR2 FQNEAQ, per germline. This CDR3 spans 14 amino acids. Trimming removed 0 bases from V and 4 bases from J, with 9 bases in between. The CDR3, as DNA: TGTGCCAGCAGCTTAGCTCGACAGGCCTATGGCTACACCTTC. Amino acids: CASSLARQAYGYTF.

V usage is TRBV7-2 and J usage is TRBJ1-1; D is unresolved. Germline CDR1 is SGHTA and CDR2 is FQGNSA. Trimming removed 5 bases from V and 0 bases from J, with 10 bases in between. This CDR3 is built from 14 residues. The CDR3 sequence is CASSPLRMNTEAFF. The CDR3, as DNA: TGTGCCAGCAGCCCCCTGAGGATGAACACTGAAGCTTTCTTT.

This chain uses TRBV5-1 with TRBJ2-1; the match to TRBD2 covers 12 bases. The CDR3 is 18 amino acids. V trimming: 1 base; J trimming: 8 bases; junction bases outside the gene matches: 13. Germline V gene lookup returns CDR1 SGHRS and CDR2 YFSETQ. The DNA of the CDR3 is TGCGCCAGCAGCTTGAGGTCCGCTCTAGCGGGAGGGATAGATGAGCAGTTCTTC. Its translation: CASSLRSALAGGIDEQFF.

V is TRBV4-1 and J is TRBJ2-5, with D unresolved. Germline V gene lookup returns CDR1 MGHRA and CDR2 YSYEKL. V was shortened by 0 bases and J by 7 bases, with 12 bases between the two germline ends. The CDR3 totals 14 residues. DNA for the CDR3: TGCGCCAGCAGCCAAGATCCGGCGCCGGGGACCCAGTACTTC. Protein sequence: CASSQDPAPGTQYF.

This chain links TRBV4-2 with TRBJ1-5; TRBD1 is a possible D gene (5 bases). Deletions cut 2 bases from V and 3 bases from J, with 11 bases between. CDR3 length equals 15 residues. Germline CDR1 and CDR2: LGHNA and YNFKEQ. The CDR3 DNA sequence: TGTGCCAGCAGCCAACAAGACAGCTCCAATCAGCCCCAGCATTTT. Its protein is CASSQQDSSNQPQHF.

This chain joins TRBV7-9 and TRBJ2-1; 13 nucleotides align to TRBD2. CDR1 is SEHNR and CDR2 is FQNEAQ in the germline V gene (reference sequence). V dropped 0 bases and J dropped 8; count of bases not matched to a gene: 10. This CDR3 is 18 amino acids long. This chain's CDR3 is CASSLAAGTSGTGDEQFF. As DNA, the CDR3 is TGTGCCAGCAGCTTAGCTGCCGGGACTAGCGGGACCGGGGATGAGCAGTTCTTC.

The chain recombines TRBV7-2 with TRBJ2-5; 8 positions agree with TRBD2. Unmatched junction bases numbered 9, after V lost 1 base and J lost 5 bases. The CDR3 runs 16 residues. Germline values: CDR1 SGHTA, CDR2 FQGNSA. The CDR3 DNA follows: TGTGCCAGCAGCTTAGTAACAATAGCGGGGACTGAGACCCAGTACTTC. Residues: CASSLVTIAGTETQYF.

This chain connects TRBV6-5 to TRBJ1-4, with a tentative D call TRBD1 (5 bases). Deletions cut 4 bases from V and 3 bases from J, with 9 bases between. Germline V CDR1 and CDR2: MNHEY, SVGAGI. CDR3 length: 14 residues. CDR3 region: CASSSRVSNEKLFF. DNA of the CDR3: TGTGCCAGCAGTTCCAGGGTCTCTAATGAAAAACTGTTTTTT.

The chain links TRBV18 to TRBJ1-1, with a possible D match to TRBD1 (6 bases). Germline loops: CDR1 KGHSH, CDR2 LQKENI. This CDR3 has 16 amino acids. V was shortened by 6 bases and J by 5 bases, with 22 bases between the two germline ends. CDR3 sequence: CASSPAGAGGGTEAFF. The CDR3 nucleotides read TGTGCCAGCTCCCCCGCAGGGGCCGGGGGGGGGACTGAAGCTTTCTTT.

The rearrangement joins TRBV7-8 to TRBJ1-1; D unclear. This CDR3 region has 14 residues. V shed 7 bases and J shed 4 bases, with 16 bases lying between them. CDR1 and CDR2 (germline): SGHVS, FQNEAQ. The CDR3 loop is CASTQAGLSTEAFF. The CDR3 nucleotides read TGTGCCAGCACCCAAGCGGGGTTGAGCACTGAAGCTTTCTTT.

The rearrangement joins TRBV29-1 to TRBJ2-5; TRBD2 aligns across 11 bases. Germline assignment: CDR1 SQVTM and CDR2 ANQGSEA. The CDR3 loop spans 18 amino acids. J was trimmed by 2 bases and V by 0 bases; bases with no gene match: 11. The CDR3 nucleotides are TGCAGCGTTGAAGATCGGGCTAGCGGGGGGTCCCCACAAGAGACCCAGTACTTC. The encoded protein is CSVEDRASGGSPQETQYF.

V is TRBV29-1 and J is TRBJ1-2; possible D gene TRBD1, 6 bases. The CDR3 extends over 16 amino acids. Trimming took off 5 bases at V and 2 bases at J, with 21 bases between the two ends. CDR1 is SQVTM, CDR2 ANQGSEA, per germline. This CDR3 is CSVPRDTLRGNYGYTF. The CDR3 bases are TGCAGCGTTCCCCGGGACACCCTTAGGGGAAACTATGGCTACACCTTC.

The chain has TRBV11-2 and TRBJ1-1; D remains ambiguous. CDR1 and CDR2 from the germline V gene are SGHAT and FQNNGV. This CDR3 has 12 amino acids. V was trimmed by 5 bases and J by 6 bases, leaving 10 bases between them. CDR3 coding DNA: TGTGCCAGCAGCCCCCAGGTCCCTGAAGCTTTCTTT. Translating it yields CASSPQVPEAFF. Variable domain in full (rest from reference TRBV11-2 and TRBJ1-1): EAGVAQSPRYKIIEKRQSVAFWCNPISGHATLYWYQQILGQGPKLLIQFQNNGVVDDSQLPKDRFSAERLKGVDSTLKIQPAKLEDSAVYLCASSPQVPEAFFGQGTRLTVV.